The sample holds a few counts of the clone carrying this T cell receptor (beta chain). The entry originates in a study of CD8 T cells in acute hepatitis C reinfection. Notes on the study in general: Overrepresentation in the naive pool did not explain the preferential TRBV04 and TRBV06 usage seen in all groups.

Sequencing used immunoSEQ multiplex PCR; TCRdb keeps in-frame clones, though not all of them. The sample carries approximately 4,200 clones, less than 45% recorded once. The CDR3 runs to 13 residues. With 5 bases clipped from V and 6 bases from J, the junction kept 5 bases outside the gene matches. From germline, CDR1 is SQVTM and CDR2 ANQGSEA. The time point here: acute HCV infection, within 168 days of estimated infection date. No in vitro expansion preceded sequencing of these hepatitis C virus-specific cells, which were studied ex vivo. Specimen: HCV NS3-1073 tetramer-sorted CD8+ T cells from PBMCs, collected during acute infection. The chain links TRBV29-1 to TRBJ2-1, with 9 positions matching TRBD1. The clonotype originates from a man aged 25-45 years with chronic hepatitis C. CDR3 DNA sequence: TGCAGCGTTACCGGGACAGGGACCAATGAGCAGTTCTTC. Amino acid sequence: CSVTGTGTNEQFF.